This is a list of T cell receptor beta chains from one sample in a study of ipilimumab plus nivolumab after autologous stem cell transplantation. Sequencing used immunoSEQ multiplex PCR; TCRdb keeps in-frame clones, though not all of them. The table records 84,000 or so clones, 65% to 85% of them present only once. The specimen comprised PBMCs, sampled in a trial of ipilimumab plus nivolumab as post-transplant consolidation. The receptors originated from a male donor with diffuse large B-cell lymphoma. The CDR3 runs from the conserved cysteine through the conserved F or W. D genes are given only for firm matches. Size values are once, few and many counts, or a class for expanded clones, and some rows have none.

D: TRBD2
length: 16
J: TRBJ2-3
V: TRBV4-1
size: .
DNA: TGCGCCAGCAGCCAAGGGAGCGGGGGGCGGGGAGATACGCAGTATTTT
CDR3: CASSQGSGGRGDTQYF

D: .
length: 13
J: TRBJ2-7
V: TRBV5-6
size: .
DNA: TGTGCCAGCAGGGTTTATCAGGGGTACGAGCAGTACTTC
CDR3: CASRVYQGYEQYF

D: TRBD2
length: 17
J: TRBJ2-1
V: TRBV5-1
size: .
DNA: TGCGCCAGCAGCCCTGGACTAGCGGGGGGTTGGTACAATGAGCAGTTCTTC
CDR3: CASSPGLAGGWYNEQFF

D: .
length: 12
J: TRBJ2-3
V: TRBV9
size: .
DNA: TGTGCCAGCAGCATCTCAGCAGATACGCAGTATTTT
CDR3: CASSISADTQYF

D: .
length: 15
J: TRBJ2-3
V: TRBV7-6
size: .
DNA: TGTGCCAGCAGCTTTACGCGCGCCCGCACAGATACGCAGTATTTT
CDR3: CASSFTRARTDTQYF

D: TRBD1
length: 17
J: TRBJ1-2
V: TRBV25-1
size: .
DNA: TGTGCCAGCAGGTTACGGACAGGGTCCGTATCAGGATCCGGCTACACCTTC
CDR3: CASRLRTGSVSGSGYTF

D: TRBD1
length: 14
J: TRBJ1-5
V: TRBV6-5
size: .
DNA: TGTGCCAGCAGGGGACAGAATAGCAATCAGCCCCAGCATTTT
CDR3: CASRGQNSNQPQHF

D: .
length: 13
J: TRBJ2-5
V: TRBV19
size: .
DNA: TGTGCCAGTAGTATATGGCAGGAAGAGACCCAGTACTTC
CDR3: CASSIWQEETQYF

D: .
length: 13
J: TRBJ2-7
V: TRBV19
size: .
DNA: TGTGCCAGTAGTATAGGGGCCAGGTACGAGCAGTACTTC
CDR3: CASSIGARYEQYF

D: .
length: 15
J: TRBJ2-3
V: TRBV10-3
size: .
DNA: TGTGCCATCAGTGAGGGGACGGGGAGCACAGATACGCAGTATTTT
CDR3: CAISEGTGSTDTQYF

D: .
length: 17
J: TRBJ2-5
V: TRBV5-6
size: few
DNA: TGTGCCAGCAGCTTGGGGCCGGGGGGCACGATCCAAGAGACCCAGTACTTC
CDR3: CASSLGPGGTIQETQYF

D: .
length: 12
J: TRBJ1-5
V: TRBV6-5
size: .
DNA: TGTGCCAGCAGGACAGGTCCCCTGGCCCAGCATTTT
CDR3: CASRTGPLAQHF

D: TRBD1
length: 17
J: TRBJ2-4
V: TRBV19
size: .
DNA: TGTGCCAGTAGTGTCGGGACAGGGGGCATACTTGGAAACATTCAGTACTTC
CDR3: CASSVGTGGILGNIQYF